This TCR beta chain was recorded in a study of blood T cell repertoires in COVID-19. CDR3 length: 14 amino acids. Germline V CDR1 and CDR2: LNHDA, SQIVND (reference sequence). V shed 5 bases and J 6 bases; nucleotides not matched to a gene: 4. The method was immunoSEQ multiplex PCR; TCRdb's version includes in-frame clones alone and lacks a portion of them. The table has a few hundred thousand clones, about 86% seen once; the top ten hold approximately 6.2%. The V call is TRBV19, the J call TRBJ1-6, with 7 bases aligning to TRBD1. Sequenced input: peripheral blood. The receptor comes from a man in his sixties who had recovered from COVID-19. The CDR3 region is CASSEGDSNSPLHF. The CDR3 region has the DNA TGTGCCAGTAGTGAAGGGGACAGTAATTCACCCCTCCACTTT.